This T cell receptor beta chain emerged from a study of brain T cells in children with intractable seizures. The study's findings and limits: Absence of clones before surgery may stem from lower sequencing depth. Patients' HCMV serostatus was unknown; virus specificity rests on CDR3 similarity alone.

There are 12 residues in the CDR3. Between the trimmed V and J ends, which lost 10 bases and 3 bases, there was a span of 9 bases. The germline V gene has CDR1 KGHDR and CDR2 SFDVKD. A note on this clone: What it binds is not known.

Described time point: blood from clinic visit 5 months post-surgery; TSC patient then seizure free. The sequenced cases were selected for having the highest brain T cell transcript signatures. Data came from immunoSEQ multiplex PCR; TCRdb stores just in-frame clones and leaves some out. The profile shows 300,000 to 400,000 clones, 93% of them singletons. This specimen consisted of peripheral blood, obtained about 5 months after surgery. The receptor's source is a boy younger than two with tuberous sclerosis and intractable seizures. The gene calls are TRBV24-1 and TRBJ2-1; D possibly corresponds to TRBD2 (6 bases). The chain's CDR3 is CATETSYNEQFF. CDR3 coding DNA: TGTGCCACGGAGACTAGCTACAATGAGCAGTTCTTC.